This is a list of T cell receptor beta chains from one sample in a study of identical twins. TCRdb redid the calling of the 5' RACE reads with MiXCR, one entry per CDR3 protein. The table has 690,000 or so distinct CDR3 sequences, approximately 6% seen once; the top ten hold 1.5% to 2%. Sequenced input: naive T cells sorted from blood. Receptors were obtained from a man in his late teens or twenties in good health. The CDR3 runs from the conserved cysteine through the conserved F or W. The D gene is left open where the match is weak. Size values are once, few and many counts, or a class for expanded clones, and some rows have none.

d_call j_call clone_size v_call cdr3_aa
- TRBJ2-2 few TRBV4-1 CASSQVGWGAYTGELFF
- TRBJ1-1 - TRBV30 CAWSRSNTEAFF
- TRBJ2-1 few TRBV30 CAWNPDRGSDEQFF
- TRBJ2-7 - TRBV6-5 CASSYGGTHSYEQYF
TRBD2 TRBJ2-2 few TRBV28 CASSLESGRGNTGELFF
TRBD2 TRBJ2-1 many TRBV24-1 CATSEPSGRSNEQFF
- TRBJ2-2 many TRBV10-3 CAISESKSRGSTGTGELFF
- TRBJ1-4 many TRBV3-1 CASSHGNEKLFF
- TRBJ1-1 - TRBV7-2 CASSTGPANTEAFF
- TRBJ2-7 - TRBV18 CASSPLETYEQYF
TRBD1 TRBJ2-5 many TRBV12-3/TRBV12-4 CASSWTGGETQYF
TRBD2 TRBJ2-7 many TRBV20-1 CSARALLAGNGFPYEQYF
- TRBJ1-5 many TRBV20-1 CSALPAGARNQPQHF
TRBD2 TRBJ2-7 many TRBV11-2 CASSSHPLGLAGVGSWEQYF
TRBD2 TRBJ2-1 few TRBV5-1 CASSLALGLAGGDEQFF
TRBD2 TRBJ2-7 many TRBV20-1 CSAREPRGTTIYEQYF
- TRBJ1-3 - TRBV5-1 CASSSDRRNTIYF
TRBD2 TRBJ2-1 - TRBV28 CASSSLAEQFF
TRBD2 TRBJ2-1 few TRBV5-4 CASSLSGTSGRDGSYNEQFF
- TRBJ1-2 many TRBV28 CASSSLGAWDGYTF
- TRBJ2-7 - TRBV6-1 CASSEIRRGRTYEQYF
- TRBJ2-1 many TRBV6-5 CASILPPNEQFF
TRBD2 TRBJ2-2 few TRBV20-1 CSASTLAGGPGGELFF
- TRBJ1-5 few TRBV10-3 CAISPDTDQPQHF
TRBD1 TRBJ2-5 - TRBV28 CASSLRKGQGDETQYF
- TRBJ1-2 once TRBV2 CASSEIGGGEVGYTF
- TRBJ2-1 few TRBV29-1 CSEEGTYNEQFF
TRBD1 TRBJ1-2 few TRBV12-3/TRBV12-4 CASSLSVRGRDGYTF
- TRBJ2-5 - TRBV11-2 CASSSQLGTQYF
TRBD2 TRBJ2-2 many TRBV5-1 CASSLSTSGVGNTGELFF
- TRBJ1-1 many TRBV25-1 CASSGMGGTEAFF
TRBD1 TRBJ2-1 many TRBV12-3/TRBV12-4 CASSRGQVNEQFF
TRBD1 TRBJ1-2 - TRBV5-1 CASSVRPTGNYGYTF
TRBD1 TRBJ2-5 many TRBV20-1 CSAQTGRETQYF
TRBD2 TRBJ2-5 many TRBV12-3/TRBV12-4 CASSLGPAGGRETQYF
- TRBJ2-5 many TRBV6-1 CASSELYQETQYF
- TRBJ1-3 - TRBV5-1 CASSLTGPSSGNTIYF
TRBD1 TRBJ2-3 - TRBV20-1 CSAKTGGPTKGTQYF
TRBD1 TRBJ1-1 few TRBV28 CASSFRGLVTEAFF
TRBD2 TRBJ2-3 - TRBV7-2 CASSLSSGTSGSYF
TRBD2 TRBJ2-1 many TRBV5-1 CASSLGVAGLALQGEQFF
- TRBJ2-1 many TRBV6-5 CASSYSIVSTNEQFF
- TRBJ2-5 few TRBV29-1 CSVEDRGMEETQYF
- TRBJ1-6 few TRBV5-1 CASRKETSNSPLHF
TRBD2 TRBJ2-3 many TRBV5-1 CASSLGVAGDTDTQYF
TRBD2 TRBJ2-2 - TRBV5-1 CASSHLAEMNTGELFF
- TRBJ1-2 many TRBV5-1 CASSLSQGEGYTF
- TRBJ2-2 few TRBV11-2 CASRGFSVLTGELFF
- TRBJ2-7 - TRBV20-1 CSASGQGYGNEQYF
- TRBJ1-1 many TRBV5-1 CASSFGTNTEAFF